A single T cell receptor (beta chain) is shown here with its context. This sample is drawn from a study of blood T cell repertoires in COVID-19. Study as a whole: T cells, B-cell-depleted T cells, or PBMCs provided the cDNA or gDNA that served as material.

V gave up 7 bases and J gave up 6 bases, with 19 bases separating them. Germline V gene data show CDR1 as MNHEY and CDR2 as SVGEGT. CDR3 length: 15 residues. Original data processing: Reference gene primer amplification in the assay estimated nucleated cell counts. Produced via immunoSEQ multiplex PCR; TCRdb's table is partial and in-frame only. From that table come the V and J calls and clone size; the DNA was used to work out D and trimming. The sample holds about 180,000 clones; 87% are singletons and the top ten take 7% to 7.5%. Individuals drawn from approximately 22 US areas were roughly 18 to 95 years old.

This chain joins TRBV6-2 or TRBV6-3 and TRBJ2-1, with TRBD1 as a possible D gene (5 bases). The sequence was obtained from a woman between 50 and 59 years old who had recovered from COVID-19. Material for sequencing was PBMCs or T cells enriched from blood (not recorded which). This CDR3 is CASNPLGRASNEQFF. The CDR3 DNA sequence: TGTGCCAGCAACCCCCTGGGCAGGGCGAGCAATGAGCAGTTCTTC.